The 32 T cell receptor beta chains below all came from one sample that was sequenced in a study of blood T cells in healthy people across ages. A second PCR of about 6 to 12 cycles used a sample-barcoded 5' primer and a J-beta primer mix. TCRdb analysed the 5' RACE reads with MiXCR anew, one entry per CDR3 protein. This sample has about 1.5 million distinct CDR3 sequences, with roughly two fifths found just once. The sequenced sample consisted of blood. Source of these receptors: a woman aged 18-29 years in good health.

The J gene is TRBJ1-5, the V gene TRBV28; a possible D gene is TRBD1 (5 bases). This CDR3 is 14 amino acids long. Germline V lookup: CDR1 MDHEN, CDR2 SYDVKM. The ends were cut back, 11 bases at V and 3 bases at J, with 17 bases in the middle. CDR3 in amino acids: CAGNRDGLNQPQHF. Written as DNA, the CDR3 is TGTGCCGGAAACCGGGACGGGCTCAATCAGCCCCAGCATTTT.

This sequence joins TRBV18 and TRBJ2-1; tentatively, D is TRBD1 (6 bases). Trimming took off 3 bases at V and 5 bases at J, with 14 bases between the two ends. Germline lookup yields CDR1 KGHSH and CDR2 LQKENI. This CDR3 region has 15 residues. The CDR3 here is CASSPAGRGNNEQFF. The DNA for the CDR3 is TGTGCCAGCTCACCGGCCGGCAGGGGAAACAATGAGCAGTTCTTC.

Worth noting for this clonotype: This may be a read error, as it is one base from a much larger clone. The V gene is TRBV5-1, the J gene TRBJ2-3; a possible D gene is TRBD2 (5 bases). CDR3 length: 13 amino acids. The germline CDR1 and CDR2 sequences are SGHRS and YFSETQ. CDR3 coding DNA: TGCGCCAGCTGGGCCGCTAGCACAGATACGCGGTATTTT. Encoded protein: CASWAASTDTRYF.

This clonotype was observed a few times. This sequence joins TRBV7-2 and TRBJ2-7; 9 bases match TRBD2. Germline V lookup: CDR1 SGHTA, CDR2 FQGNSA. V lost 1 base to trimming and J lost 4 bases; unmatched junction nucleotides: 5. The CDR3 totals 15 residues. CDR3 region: CASSLGSGRMYEQYF. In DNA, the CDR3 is TGTGCCAGCAGCTTAGGTAGCGGGAGAATGTACGAGCAGTACTTC. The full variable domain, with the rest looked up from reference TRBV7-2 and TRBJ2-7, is GAGVSQSPSNKVTEKGKDVELRCDPISGHTALYWYRQSLGQGLEFLIYFQGNSAPDKSGLPSDRFSAERTGGSVSTLTIQRTQQEDSAVYLCASSLGSGRMYEQYFGPGTRLTVT.

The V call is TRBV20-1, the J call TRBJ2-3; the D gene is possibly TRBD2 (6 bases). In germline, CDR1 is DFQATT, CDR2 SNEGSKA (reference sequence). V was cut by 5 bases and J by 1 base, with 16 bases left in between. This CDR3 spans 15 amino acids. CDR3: CSAGVDSGGTDTQYF. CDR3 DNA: TGCAGTGCTGGAGTTGATAGCGGAGGCACAGATACGCAGTATTTT.

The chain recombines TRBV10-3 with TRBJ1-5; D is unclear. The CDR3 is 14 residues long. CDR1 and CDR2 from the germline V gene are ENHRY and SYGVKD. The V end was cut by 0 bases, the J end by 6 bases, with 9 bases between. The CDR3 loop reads CAISESGSAQPQHF. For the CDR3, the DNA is TGTGCCATCAGTGAGTCTGGGTCCGCTCAGCCCCAGCATTTT.

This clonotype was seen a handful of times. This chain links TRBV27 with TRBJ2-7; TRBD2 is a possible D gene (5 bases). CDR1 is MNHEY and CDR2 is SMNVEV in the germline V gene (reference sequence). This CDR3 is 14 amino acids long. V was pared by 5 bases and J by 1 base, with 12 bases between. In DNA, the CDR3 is TGTGCCAGCAGTCCAATCGGAGGATCCTACGAGCAGTACTTC. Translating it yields CASSPIGGSYEQYF.

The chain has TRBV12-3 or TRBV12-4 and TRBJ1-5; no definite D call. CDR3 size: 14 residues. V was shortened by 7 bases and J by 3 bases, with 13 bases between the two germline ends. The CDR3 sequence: CASTIEGSNQPQHF. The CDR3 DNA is TGTGCCAGCACCATCGAGGGTTCCAATCAGCCCCAGCATTTT.

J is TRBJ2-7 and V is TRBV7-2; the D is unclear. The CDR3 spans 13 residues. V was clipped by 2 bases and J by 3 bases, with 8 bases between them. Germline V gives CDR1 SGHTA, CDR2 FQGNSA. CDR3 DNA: TGTGCCAGCAGCTTAATGGTTATCTACGAGCAGTACTTC. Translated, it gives CASSLMVIYEQYF.

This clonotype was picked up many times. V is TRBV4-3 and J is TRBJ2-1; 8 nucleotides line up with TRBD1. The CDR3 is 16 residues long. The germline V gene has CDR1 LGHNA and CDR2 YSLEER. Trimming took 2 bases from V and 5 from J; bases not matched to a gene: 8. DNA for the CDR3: TGCGCCAGCAGCCAAACGACCGGGACAGGACACAATGAGCAGTTCTTC. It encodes CASSQTTGTGHNEQFF.

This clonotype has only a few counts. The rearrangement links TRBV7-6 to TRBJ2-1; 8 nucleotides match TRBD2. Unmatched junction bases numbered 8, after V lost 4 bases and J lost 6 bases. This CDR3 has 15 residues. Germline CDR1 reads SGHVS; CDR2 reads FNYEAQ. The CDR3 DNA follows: TGTGCCAGCAGCTCCCCGGGACTAGTGACCAATGAGCAGTTCTTC. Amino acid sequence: CASSSPGLVTNEQFF.

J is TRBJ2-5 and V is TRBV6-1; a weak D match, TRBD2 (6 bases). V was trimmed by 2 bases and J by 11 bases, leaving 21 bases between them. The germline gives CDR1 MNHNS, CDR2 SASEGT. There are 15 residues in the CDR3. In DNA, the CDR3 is TGTGCCAGCAGTGAACCTGGGACTCGATTCAATGAGCAGTACTTC. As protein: CASSEPGTRFNEQYF.

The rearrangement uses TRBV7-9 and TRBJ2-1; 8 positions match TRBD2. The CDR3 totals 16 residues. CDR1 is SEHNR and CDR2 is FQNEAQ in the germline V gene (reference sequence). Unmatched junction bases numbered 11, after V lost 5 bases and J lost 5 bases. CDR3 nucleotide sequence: TGTGCCAGCAGCGGACATTCTCCGGGACTAGACAATGAGCAGTTCTTC. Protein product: CASSGHSPGLDNEQFF.

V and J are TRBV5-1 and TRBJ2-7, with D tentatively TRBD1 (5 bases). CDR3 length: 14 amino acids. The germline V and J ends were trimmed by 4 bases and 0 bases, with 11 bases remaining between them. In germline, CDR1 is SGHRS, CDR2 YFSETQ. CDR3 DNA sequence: TGCGCCAGCAGCGGTTTTAGGGGCTCCTACGAGCAGTACTTC. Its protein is CASSGFRGSYEQYF.

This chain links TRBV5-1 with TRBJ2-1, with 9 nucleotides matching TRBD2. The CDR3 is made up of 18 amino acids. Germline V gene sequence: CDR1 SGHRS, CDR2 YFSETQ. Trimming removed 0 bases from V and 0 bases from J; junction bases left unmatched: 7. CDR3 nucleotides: TGCGCCAGCAGCTTGGGGGGGCTAGCGGGGAGCTCCTACAATGAGCAGTTCTTC. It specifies CASSLGGLAGSSYNEQFF.

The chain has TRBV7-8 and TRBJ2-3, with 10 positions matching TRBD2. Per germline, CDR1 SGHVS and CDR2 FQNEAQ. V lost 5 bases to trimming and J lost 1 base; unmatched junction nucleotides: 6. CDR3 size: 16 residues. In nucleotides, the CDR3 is TGTGCCAGCAGCATCGAGCGGGGGGGCGGCACAGATACGCAGTATTTT. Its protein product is CASSIERGGGTDTQYF.

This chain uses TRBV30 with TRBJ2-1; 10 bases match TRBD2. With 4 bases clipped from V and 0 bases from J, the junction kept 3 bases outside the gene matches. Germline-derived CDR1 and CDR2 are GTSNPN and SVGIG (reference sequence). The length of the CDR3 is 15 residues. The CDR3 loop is CAWNSGGSSYNEQFF. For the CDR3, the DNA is TGTGCCTGGAATAGCGGGGGGAGCTCCTACAATGAGCAGTTCTTC.

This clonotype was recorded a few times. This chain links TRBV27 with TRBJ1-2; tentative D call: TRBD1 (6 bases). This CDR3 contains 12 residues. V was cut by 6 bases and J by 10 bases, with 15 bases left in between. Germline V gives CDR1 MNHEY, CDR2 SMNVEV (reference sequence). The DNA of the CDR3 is TGTGCCAGCAGGTTACAGGGTCGAAACTACACCTTC. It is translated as CASRLQGRNYTF.

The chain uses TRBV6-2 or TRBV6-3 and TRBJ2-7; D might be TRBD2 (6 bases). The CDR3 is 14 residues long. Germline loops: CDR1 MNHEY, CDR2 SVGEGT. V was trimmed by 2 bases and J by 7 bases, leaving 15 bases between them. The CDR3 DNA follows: TGTGCCAGCAGTTACGCCACCGGGGGTAATGAGCAGTACTTC. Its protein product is CASSYATGGNEQYF.

The CDR3 is CSVVVQAPLGAFF. As DNA, the CDR3 is TGCAGCGTTGTGGTCCAGGCCCCGTTGGGAGCTTTCTTT. The chain is built from TRBV29-1 and TRBJ1-1; unclear D gene. Germline values: CDR1 SQVTM, CDR2 ANQGSEA. This CDR3 region has 13 residues. V was pared by 4 bases and J by 10 bases, with 19 bases between.

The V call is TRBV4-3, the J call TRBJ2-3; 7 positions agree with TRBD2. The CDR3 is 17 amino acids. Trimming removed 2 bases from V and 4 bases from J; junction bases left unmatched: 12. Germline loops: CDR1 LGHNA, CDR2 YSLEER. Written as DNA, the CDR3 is TGCGCCAGCAGCCAAACTCCTCGCGGGAGCGGCGCAGATACGCAGTATTTT. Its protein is CASSQTPRGSGADTQYF.

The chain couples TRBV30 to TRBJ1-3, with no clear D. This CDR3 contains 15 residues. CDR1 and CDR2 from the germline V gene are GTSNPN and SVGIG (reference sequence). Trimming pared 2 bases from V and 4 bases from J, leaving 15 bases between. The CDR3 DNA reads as TGTGCCTGGAGTCGGGGTTCTTCTTCGGGAAACACCATATATTTT. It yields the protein CAWSRGSSSGNTIYF. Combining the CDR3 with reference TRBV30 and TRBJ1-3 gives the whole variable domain SQTIHQWPATLVQPVGSPLSLECTVEGTSNPNLYWYRQAAGRGLQLLFYSVGIGQISSEVPQNLSASRPQDRQFILSSKKLLLSDSGFYLCAWSRGSSSGNTIYFGEGSWLTVV.

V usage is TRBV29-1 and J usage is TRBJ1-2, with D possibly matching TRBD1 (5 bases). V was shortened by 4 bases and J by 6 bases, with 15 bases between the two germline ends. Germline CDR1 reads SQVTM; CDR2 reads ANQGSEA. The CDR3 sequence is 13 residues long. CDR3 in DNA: TGCAGCGTTGTGGGCAGGGTTAAGGATGGCTACACCTTC. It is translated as CSVVGRVKDGYTF.

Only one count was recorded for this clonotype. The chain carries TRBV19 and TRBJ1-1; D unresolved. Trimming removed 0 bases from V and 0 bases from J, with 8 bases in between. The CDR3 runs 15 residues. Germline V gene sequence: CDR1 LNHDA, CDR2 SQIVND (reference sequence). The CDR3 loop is CASSIEGGMNTEAFF. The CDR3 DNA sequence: TGTGCCAGTAGTATAGAAGGCGGCATGAACACTGAAGCTTTCTTT.

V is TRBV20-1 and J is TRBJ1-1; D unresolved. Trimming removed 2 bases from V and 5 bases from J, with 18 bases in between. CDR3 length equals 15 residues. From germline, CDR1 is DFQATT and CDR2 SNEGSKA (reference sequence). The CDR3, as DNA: TGCAGTGCTAGAATACCAGCGGGAATAATAACTGAAGCTTTCTTT. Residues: CSARIPAGIITEAFF.

The CDR3 DNA reads TGTGCCACCAGGGGTCCCAATCAGCCCCAGCATTTT. Encoded protein: CATRGPNQPQHF. This chain links TRBV15 with TRBJ1-5, with no clear D. The CDR3 sequence is 12 residues long. The ends were cut back, 6 bases at V and 3 bases at J, with 6 bases in the middle. CDR1 and CDR2 (germline): LNHNV, YYDKDF (reference sequence).

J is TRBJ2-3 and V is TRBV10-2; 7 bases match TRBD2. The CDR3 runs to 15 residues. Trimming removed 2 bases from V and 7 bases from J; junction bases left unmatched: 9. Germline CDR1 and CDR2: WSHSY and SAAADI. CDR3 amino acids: CASSEGRGWTNTQYF. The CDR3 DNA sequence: TGCGCCAGCAGTGAGGGGCGGGGGTGGACGAATACGCAGTATTTT.

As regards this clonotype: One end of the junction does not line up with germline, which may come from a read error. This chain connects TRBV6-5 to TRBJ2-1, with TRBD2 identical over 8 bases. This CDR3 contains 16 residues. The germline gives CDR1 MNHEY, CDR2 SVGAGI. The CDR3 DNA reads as TGTGCCCGCAGGAACCACCGGGAGGGCCTTGTCAATGAGCAGTTCTTC. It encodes CARRNHREGLVNEQFF.

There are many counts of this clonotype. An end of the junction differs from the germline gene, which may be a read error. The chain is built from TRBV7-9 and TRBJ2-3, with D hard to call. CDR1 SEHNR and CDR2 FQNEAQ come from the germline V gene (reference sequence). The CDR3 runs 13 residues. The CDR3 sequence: CASSLALGDTQYF. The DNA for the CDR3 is TGCGCCAGCAGCTTGGCCCTCGGGGATACGCAGTATTTT.

This CDR3 reads CASSFRASGPIYNEQFF. CDR3 bases: TGTGCCAGCAGTTTCCGGGCTAGCGGACCAATCTACAATGAGCAGTTCTTC. The V and J genes are TRBV28 and TRBJ2-1; the match to TRBD2 covers 7 bases. CDR1 and CDR2 from the germline V gene are MDHEN and SYDVKM. CDR3 length: 17 amino acids. The V gene end was trimmed by 3 bases and the J gene end by 3 bases; junction bases not matched to a gene: 11.

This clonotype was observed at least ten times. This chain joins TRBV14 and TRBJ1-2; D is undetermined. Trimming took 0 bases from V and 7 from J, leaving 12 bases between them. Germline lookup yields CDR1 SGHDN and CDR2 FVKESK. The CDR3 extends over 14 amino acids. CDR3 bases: TGTGCCAGCAGCCAAGATCGGCCCTTTGGTGGCTACACCTTC. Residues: CASSQDRPFGGYTF.

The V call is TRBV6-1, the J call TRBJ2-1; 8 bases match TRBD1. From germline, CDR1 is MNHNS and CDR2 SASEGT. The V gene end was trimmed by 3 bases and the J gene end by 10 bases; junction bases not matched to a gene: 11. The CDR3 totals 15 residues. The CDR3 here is CASSDEGTGRYEQFF. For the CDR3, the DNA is TGTGCCAGCAGTGACGAAGGGACAGGTCGTTACGAGCAGTTCTTC.